The 26 T cell receptor beta chains given below trace back to one sample, sequenced in a study of tissue T cells after allogeneic stem cell transplantation. Assay: immunoSEQ multiplex PCR; the TCRdb copy retains only in-frame clones and omits some. The table includes tens of thousands of clones, around 69% detected once. What was sequenced was sorted cells pooled from one or two spleens. These receptors were collected from a pool of C57BL/6 mice in good health.

Remarks on this clone: Genes and germline come from the mouse. Sequencing ends 1 residue short of the CDR3 end; the germline J gene provides the rest. The chain recombines TRBV29 with TRBJ2-3; D unresolved. Trimming shortened V by 3 bases and J by 0 bases, and 7 bases separated the two germline ends. Germline assignment: CDR1 MSHET and CDR2 SYDVDS. CDR3 size: 14 residues. CDR3 loop: CASSFFSSAETLYF. The covered CDR3 bases are TGTGCTAGCAGTTTTTTCTCTAGTGCAGAAACGCTGTAT.

For this clone: Any gene name here is a mouse gene name. The covered CDR3 bases are TGTGCCAGCAGAGGGGGGGACACCTTGTAC. It encodes CASRGGDTLY. The entire CDR3 reads CASRGGDTLYF. The rearrangement links TRBV3 to TRBJ2-4; perhaps TRBD2 as D (7 bases). The read ends 1 residue early relative to the CDR3; the germline J gene fills the gap. The CDR3 covers 11 residues. The ends were cut back, 6 bases at V and 7 bases at J, with 8 bases in the middle. The V gene's germline CDR1 is SNHLY and CDR2 FYNGKV (reference sequence).

This clone was counted once. Mouse gene names and germline throughout. The CDR3 is cut off 1 residue early in the read; its end comes from the germline J gene. The chain carries TRBV4 and TRBJ1-6; 10 bases fit TRBD1. TRBJ1-6 is reported as an ORF; its role is uncertain. The V and J ends lost 5 bases and 3 bases, in that order; junction bases with no gene match: 1. Germline lookup yields CDR1 LGHDT and CDR2 YNNKQL (reference sequence). The CDR3 is made up of 15 amino acids. CDR3 region: CASSRTGGYNSPLYF. The CDR3 bases that were read are TGTGCCAGCAGCCGGACAGGGGGCTATAATTCGCCCCTCTAC.

In regard to this clone: Gene names follow the mouse nomenclature. The covered CDR3 bases are TGTGCCAGCAGCCAAGGGACTGGGGGGGCGGACACCCAGTAC. Translating it yields CASSQGTGGADTQY. The CDR3, in full, reads CASSQGTGGADTQYF. This sequence joins TRBV5 and TRBJ2-5; TRBD2 aligns across 13 bases. Coverage ceases 1 residue before the CDR3 finishes, and the germline J gene fills in the end. Trimming at V came to 1 base and at J to 6 bases, leaving 1 base not matched to a gene. The germline gives CDR1 LGHNA, CDR2 YNLKQL (reference sequence). This CDR3 is built from 15 residues.

For this clone: Gene and germline names: mouse. Read data end 1 residue before the CDR3 end; the end is taken from the germline J gene. The chain employs TRBV2 and TRBJ2-3, with D perhaps being TRBD1 or TRBD2 (5 bases each). Trimming pared 3 bases from V and 3 bases from J, leaving 13 bases between. In germline, CDR1 is LGHNA, CDR2 YSYQKL. The CDR3 contains 15 residues. The part of the CDR3 DNA that was read is TGTGCCAGCAGCCAGGAGGGGCGCAGAGCAGAAACGCTGTAT. This encodes CASSQEGRRAETLY. The whole CDR3 protein is CASSQEGRRAETLYF.

About this clone itself: Gene and germline names: mouse. The read gets to within 1 residue of the CDR3 end, and the germline J gene fills in the rest. The V call is TRBV19, the J call TRBJ2-2; 11 positions match TRBD2. V dropped 6 bases and J dropped 7; count of bases not matched to a gene: 5. Germline V CDR1 and CDR2: FNHDT, SITEND (reference sequence). The CDR3 has 14 residues. This CDR3 is CASTSTGGVGQLYF. CDR3 DNA, as far as it was read: TGTGCCAGCACCTCGACTGGGGGGGTCGGGCAGCTCTAC.

This clone occurred a few times. The genes are named according to mouse. Read sequence stops 1 residue before the CDR3 end, and the germline J gene provides the missing end. The rearrangement uses TRBV13-2 and TRBJ2-7, with D uncertain. Per germline, CDR1 NNHNN and CDR2 SYGAGS (reference sequence). CDR3 size: 14 residues. V shed 1 base and J shed 3 bases, with 11 bases lying between them. The CDR3 reads CASGDTGWVYEQYF. Partial CDR3 DNA: TGTGCCAGCGGTGATACGGGATGGGTCTATGAACAGTAC.

This clone was detected once. Mouse gene names and germline throughout. The CDR3 is cut off 1 residue early in the read; its end comes from the germline J gene. The chain employs TRBV2 and TRBJ1-1, with a weak D call TRBD1 (6 bases). The V gene lost 0 bases and the J gene lost 4 bases, with 6 bases spanning the gap. The length of the CDR3 is 13 residues. Germline V gene sequence: CDR1 LGHNA, CDR2 YSYQKL. The CDR3 here is CASSQEGATEVFF. Incomplete CDR3 DNA: TGTGCCAGCAGCCAAGAGGGGGCCACAGAAGTCTTC.

This clone was picked up a small number of times. Mouse gene names apply. The CDR3 is CASSFPDGYEQYF. The CDR3 bases that were read are TGTGCCAGCAGTTTCCCGGACGGTTATGAACAGTAC. V and J are TRBV14 and TRBJ2-7; D remains ambiguous. The CDR3 end falls 1 residue outside the read, so it is completed with the germline J gene. Looked up from germline, CDR1 is SGHDT and CDR2 is FRDEAV. The CDR3 sequence is 13 residues long. Trimming took 1 base from V and 4 from J, leaving 9 bases between them.

As for this clone: Gene names refer to mouse genes. The CDR3 is cut off 1 residue early in the read; its end comes from the germline J gene. J is TRBJ2-5 and V is TRBV17; 12 bases map to TRBD2. CDR3 length equals 14 residues. Per germline, CDR1 MNHDT and CDR2 YYDKIL. J was trimmed by 8 bases and V by 2 bases; bases with no gene match: 2. The part of the CDR3 DNA that was read is TGTGCTAGCAGTAGACGGGACTGGGGGGCCACCCAGTAC. Encoded protein: CASSRRDWGATQY. The complete CDR3 sequence is CASSRRDWGATQYF.

As regards this clone: All gene names here are mouse names. The CDR3 sequence is CASRGTVSNERLFF. Partial CDR3 DNA: TGTGCCAGCAGAGGGACAGTTTCCAACGAAAGATTATTT. The genes are TRBV13-1 and TRBJ1-4; TRBD1 matches 7 bases. The CDR3 is cut off 1 residue early in the read; its end comes from the germline J gene. This CDR3 has 14 amino acids. The V segment lost 5 bases and the J segment 0 bases; nucleotides outside the gene matches: 1. Per germline, CDR1 NSHNY and CDR2 SYGAGN.

This clone was counted a single time. All gene names here are mouse names. The CDR3 reads CASSFGGYAEQFF. The sequenced CDR3 bases are TGTGCCAGCAGCTTTGGGGGCTATGCTGAGCAGTTC. This chain uses TRBV4 with TRBJ2-1; a weak D match, TRBD2 (6 bases). The CDR3 goes on 1 residue after the read ends, and that part is filled in from the germline J gene. CDR1 LGHDT and CDR2 YNNKQL come from the germline V gene (reference sequence). V lost 4 bases and J 3 bases, leaving 7 bases between the germline ends. The CDR3 length is 13 residues.

For this clone: Mouse gene names apply. Coverage ceases 1 residue before the CDR3 finishes, and the germline J gene fills in the end. The chain joins TRBV15 to TRBJ1-4; D uncertain. The CDR3 has 15 amino acids. Trimming pared 1 base from V and 0 bases from J, leaving 6 bases between. Germline CDR1 is SGHND and CDR2 is FRSKSL. Incomplete CDR3 DNA: TGTGCCAGCAGTTTAGACGGGGTTTCCAACGAAAGATTATTT. Amino acids: CASSLDGVSNERLF. The CDR3, in full, reads CASSLDGVSNERLFF.

To note about this clone: Genes and germline are mouse. Read coverage stops 1 residue before the CDR3 terminus; the germline J gene supplies the remainder. The V and J genes are TRBV19 and TRBJ2-5, with 7 bases that match TRBD1. Trimming took 5 bases from V and 2 from J; bases not matched to a gene: 2. This CDR3 has 13 amino acids. The germline gives CDR1 FNHDT, CDR2 SITEND (reference sequence). The CDR3 region is CASRDRPQDTQYF. The DNA read from the CDR3 is TGTGCCAGCAGGGACAGGCCCCAAGACACCCAGTAC.

On this clone itself: Gene labels here are mouse ones. The DNA ends 1 residue before the CDR3 does, and the rest of the CDR3 is filled in from the germline J gene. V gene TRBV12-1 combines with J gene TRBJ1-3; D perhaps matches TRBD1 (5 bases). Trimming pared 0 bases from V and 0 bases from J, leaving 5 bases between. Germline CDR1 SGHSN, CDR2 HYEKVE. The CDR3 is made up of 14 amino acids. CDR3 residues: CASSLGGSGNTLYF. The part of the CDR3 DNA that was read is TGTGCCAGCTCTCTCGGGGGTTCTGGAAATACGCTCTAT.

This clone appeared once. Germline and genes: mouse. The read gets to within 1 residue of the CDR3 end, and the germline J gene fills in the rest. The gene calls are TRBV3 and TRBJ2-3; 10 bases line up with TRBD2. The CDR3 extends over 16 amino acids. V gave up 5 bases and J gave up 0 bases; unmatched junction bases: 5. The germline gives CDR1 SNHLY, CDR2 FYNGKV (reference sequence). The part of the CDR3 DNA that was read is TGTGCCAGCAGCCTACTGGGGGGGTTTAGTGCAGAAACGCTGTAT. It codes for CASSLLGGFSAETLY. The full CDR3 reads CASSLLGGFSAETLYF.

As to this clone: Mouse names are used for the genes. The CDR3 extends 1 residue past the end of the read, so its final part is completed from the germline J gene. The J gene is TRBJ2-7, the V gene TRBV4; 11 bases are shared with TRBD2. Germline CDR1 is LGHDT and CDR2 is YNNKQL (reference sequence). The trim removed 5 bases at V and 4 bases at J, leaving 1 base unmatched. This CDR3 has 13 residues. Partial CDR3 DNA: TGTGCCAGCAGCGGGACTGGGGGTTATGAACAGTAC. This gives the protein CASSGTGGYEQY. The entire CDR3 protein is CASSGTGGYEQYF.

This clone was seen a few times. Gene names and germline match the mouse. From the germline J gene comes the end of the CDR3, since the read stops 1 residue before it. The sample holds other DNA sequences that translate to the same CDR3. The chain carries TRBV5 and TRBJ2-7, with D perhaps matching TRBD1 (5 bases). Trimming cost V 4 bases and J 0 bases, with 10 bases left between them. This CDR3 spans 14 amino acids. Germline values: CDR1 LGHNA, CDR2 YNLKQL (reference sequence). Partial CDR3 DNA: TGTGCCAGCAGCCCCCGCCAGGGCTCCTATGAACAGTAC. The encoded protein is CASSPRQGSYEQY. From start to end, the CDR3 is CASSPRQGSYEQYF.

About this clone itself: Germline and genes: mouse. The read terminates 1 residue ahead of where the CDR3 ends, so the germline J gene completes it. This chain joins TRBV20 and TRBJ2-2; 11 nucleotides line up with TRBD2. Unmatched junction bases numbered 3, after V lost 1 base and J lost 5 bases. Germline lookup yields CDR1 GFQATS and CDR2 STVNSAI. CDR3 length equals 15 residues. CDR3 amino acids: CGARAGLGGTGQLYF. CDR3 DNA, as far as it was read: TGTGGTGCTAGGGCCGGACTGGGGGGAACCGGGCAGCTCTAC.

On this clone itself: Each gene name is a mouse one. The DNA ends 1 residue before the CDR3 does, and the rest of the CDR3 is filled in from the germline J gene. The chain has TRBV2 and TRBJ1-4; 11 nucleotides line up with TRBD1. Trimming cost V 1 base and J 7 bases; bases outside gene matches: 5. Germline V gene data show CDR1 as LGHNA and CDR2 as YSYQKL. There are 16 residues in the CDR3. The CDR3 bases that were read are TGTGCCAGCAGCCAAGGAGAGGGACAGGGGGTCGAAAGATTATTT. Amino acids: CASSQGEGQGVERLF. The CDR3 as a whole reads CASSQGEGQGVERLFF. The whole variable domain, filled in from reference TRBV2 and TRBJ1-4, reads DPKIIQKPKYLVAVTGSEKILICEQYLGHNAMYWYRQSAKKPLEFMFSYSYQKLMDNQTASSRFQPQSSKKNHLDLQITALKPDDSATYFCASSQGEGQGVERLFFGHGTKLSVL.

Concerning this clone: Gene and germline names: mouse. The read stops 1 residue short of the end of the CDR3; the missing end is completed from the germline J gene. This chain connects TRBV31 to TRBJ1-1; D ambiguous. The CDR3 contains 14 residues. Per the germline V gene, CDR1 is GKSSPN and CDR2 is SITVG. Trimming took off 3 bases at V and 2 bases at J, with 13 bases between the two ends. The CDR3 region is CAWSSPPSNTEVFF. The CDR3 DNA, read in part, is TGTGCCTGGAGCTCCCCCCCAAGCAACACAGAAGTCTTC. Filled out from reference TRBV31 and TRBJ1-1, the complete variable domain reads AQTIHQWPVAEIKAVGSPLSLGCTIKGKSSPNLYWYWQATGGTLQQLFYSITVGQVESVVQLNLSASRPKDDQFILSTEKLLLSHSGFYLCAWSSPPSNTEVFFGKGTRLTVV.

Worth noting for this clone: Germline and genes here are mouse. The read falls 1 residue short of the CDR3 end, and the missing part is taken from the germline J gene. The chain employs TRBV2 and TRBJ1-2; tentative D call: TRBD1 (5 bases). The CDR3 sequence is 14 residues long. Trimming took off 6 bases at V and 2 bases at J, with 13 bases between the two ends. Germline V lookup: CDR1 LGHNA, CDR2 YSYQKL. The part of the CDR3 DNA that was read is TGTGCCAGCAGAGTCGCAGGGAGCAACTCCGACTACACC. Translating gives CASRVAGSNSDYT. The whole CDR3 region reads CASRVAGSNSDYTF.

With respect to this clone: Mouse gene names and germline throughout. The part of the CDR3 DNA that was read is TGTGCCAGCAGTAACAGGGGGCGCGACTCCGACTACACC. As protein: CASSNRGRDSDYT. The full CDR3 is CASSNRGRDSDYTF. V usage is TRBV19 and J usage is TRBJ1-2; 9 nucleotides align to TRBD1. Read data end 1 residue before the CDR3 end; the end is taken from the germline J gene. Germline-derived CDR1 and CDR2 are FNHDT and SITEND (reference sequence). Unmatched junction bases numbered 3, after V lost 3 bases and J lost 3 bases. The CDR3 consists of 14 residues.

As regards this clone: Gene names are the mouse ones. The CDR3 extends 1 residue past the end of the read, so its final part is completed from the germline J gene. This rearrangement joins TRBV1 to TRBJ2-1, with 10 bases matching TRBD1. CDR1 and CDR2 (germline): NSQYPW, LRSPGD (reference sequence). The CDR3 is 15 amino acids. Trimming took 2 bases from V and 4 from J; bases not matched to a gene: 2. This chain's CDR3 is CTCSARDRGYAEQFF. CDR3 DNA (partial): TGCACCTGCAGTGCAAGGGACAGGGGATATGCTGAGCAGTTC.

A word on this clone: Gene names are mouse gene names. Coverage ceases 1 residue before the CDR3 finishes, and the germline J gene fills in the end. The chain uses TRBV13-2 and TRBJ1-1; D may be TRBD1 (5 bases). The V end was cut by 0 bases, the J end by 0 bases, with 9 bases between. Germline V gene lookup returns CDR1 NNHNN and CDR2 SYGAGS (reference sequence). The length of the CDR3 is 15 residues. The CDR3 bases that were read are TGTGCCAGCGGTGATGGGACAAATGCAAACACAGAAGTCTTC. Protein sequence: CASGDGTNANTEVF. The full CDR3 protein is CASGDGTNANTEVFF.

As regards this clone: Mouse germline and gene names are used. The CDR3 end falls 1 residue outside the read, so it is completed with the germline J gene. The genes are TRBV20 and TRBJ1-3; no definite D call. The CDR3 totals 13 residues. V lost 3 bases, J lost 0 bases, and 6 bases lay in between. CDR1 and CDR2 (germline): GFQATS, STVNSAI. The sequenced CDR3 bases are TGTGGTGCTAGACAGAATTCTGGAAATACGCTCTAT. Amino acids: CGARQNSGNTLY. The full CDR3 protein is CGARQNSGNTLYF.